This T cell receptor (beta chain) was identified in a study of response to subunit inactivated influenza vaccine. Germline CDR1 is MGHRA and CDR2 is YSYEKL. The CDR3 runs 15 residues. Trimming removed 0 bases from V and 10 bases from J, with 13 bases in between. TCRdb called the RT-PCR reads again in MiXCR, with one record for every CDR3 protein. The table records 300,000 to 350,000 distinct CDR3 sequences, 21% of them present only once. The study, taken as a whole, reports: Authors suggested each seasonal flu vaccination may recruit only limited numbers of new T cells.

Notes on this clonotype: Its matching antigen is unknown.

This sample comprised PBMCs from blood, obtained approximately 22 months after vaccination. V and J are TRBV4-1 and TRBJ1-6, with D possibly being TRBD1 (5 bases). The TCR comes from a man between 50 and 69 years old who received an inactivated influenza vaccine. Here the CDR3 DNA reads TGCGCCAGCAGCCAAGATCGTGGCAGGGCCTCACCCCTCCACTTT. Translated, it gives CASSQDRGRASPLHF.